This T cell receptor (beta chain) is from a study of blood T cells in healthy people across ages. Study at large: T cells yielded about one barcoded beta molecule per two cells through template switching.

Germline V gene sequence: CDR1 SQVTM, CDR2 ANQGSEA. The V and J ends lost 5 bases and 9 bases, in that order; junction bases with no gene match: 6. This CDR3 contains 13 residues. Through a sample-barcoded 5' primer and a J-beta primer mix, a second PCR was run for roughly 7 to 12 cycles. MiXCR, applied by TCRdb to the 5' RACE reads, yields one record per CDR3 protein. The sample carries more than 800,000 distinct CDR3 sequences, roughly 26% recorded once. Many counts were recorded for this clonotype. Sequenced material: blood. This rearrangement joins TRBV29-1 to TRBJ2-1; 11 bases are shared with TRBD2. The sequence was obtained from an elderly woman in good health. The CDR3, as DNA: TGCAGCGTTTTTAGCGGGGGGGCCCTTGAGCAGTTCTTC. Residues: CSVFSGGALEQFF.